This section outlines one T cell receptor beta chain sequence together with its context. As handled by the study authors: Amplified reference gene primers provided the basis for estimating nucleated cell counts. TCRdb's table, derived via immunoSEQ multiplex PCR, lists solely in-frame clones and lacks some. V and J calls and clone size are given by that table; D and trimming were obtained from the DNA. The data hold 89,000 or so clones, with more than 90% observed a single time. V gave up 4 bases and J gave up 3 bases, with 14 bases separating them. The CDR3 loop spans 15 amino acids. Germline V gene lookup returns CDR1 MNHEY and CDR2 SVGAGI. The entry originates in a study of blood T cell repertoires in COVID-19. Study-level background: The study drew acute and convalescent COVID-19 samples from the United States, Italy and Spain. The cDNA or gDNA used as material had been derived from T cells, B-cell-depleted T cells, or PBMCs.

The rearrangement uses TRBV6-5 and TRBJ2-3; D perhaps matches TRBD1 (6 bases). The specimen was peripheral blood. This TCR derives from a human donor with active COVID-19. The donor label of this sample is uncertain. The CDR3 loop is CASSSLHRVTDTQYF. Written as DNA, the CDR3 is TGTGCCAGCAGTTCACTACACAGGGTAACAGATACGCAGTATTTT.